This T cell receptor beta chain was profiled in a study of CD8 T cells in ankylosing spondylitis. Regarding the study as a whole: Fewer than ten highly homologous variants made up a TCR beta motif that seemed to typify ankylosing spondylitis blood. A subset of motif variants has previously been described in the synovial fluid and blood of reactive arthritis. Peripheral blood samples showed relatively rare disease-linked clones, and these clones were CD8+. Matched synovial fluid from ankylosing spondylitis patients was reported to be enriched for disease-linked clones.

Germline CDR1 KGHSY, CDR2 FQNENV. V lost 3 bases, J lost 6 bases, and 12 bases lay in between. The CDR3 loop spans 13 amino acids. Scientists made TCR beta libraries using quantitative 5'-RACE with molecular barcodes. Each CDR3 protein gets one entry after TCRdb re-called the 5' RACE reads with MiXCR. Of some 840,000 distinct CDR3 sequences in the sample, around 11% are singletons; the top ten hold roughly 0.51%. For this clonotype: Antigen unknown.

The chain couples TRBV16 to TRBJ2-7; D call uncertain. Sequencing was performed on blood, either unsorted or a sorted T cell fraction (not recorded which). This receptor was taken from a male donor with ankylosing spondylitis. CDR3 sequence (DNA): TGTGCCAGCAGCCAGGGCTCGTCCCGCGAGCAGTACTTC. It encodes CASSQGSSREQYF.